This T cell receptor (beta chain) appears in the sequencing data of a study of T cell changes during pregnancy in multiple sclerosis. The CDR3 has 15 residues. With V trimmed by 3 bases and J by 6 bases, 6 bases remained unmatched. The germline gives CDR1 LGHNA, CDR2 YNFKEQ. Sequencing was performed with immunoSEQ multiplex PCR; in TCRdb, only in-frame clones are kept and a portion is missing. The table lists 50,000 to 75,000 clones, approximately 90% of them singletons. V usage is TRBV4-2 and J usage is TRBJ2-2; TRBD2 matches at 8 bases. The TCR comes from a female donor in good health, enrolled as a control in a pregnancy study. This material consisted of peripheral blood, taken in the third trimester of pregnancy. This chain's CDR3 is CASSQTGGASGELFF. The DNA for the CDR3 is TGTGCCAGCAGCCAGACGGGGGGGGCGTCCGGGGAGCTGTTTTTT.